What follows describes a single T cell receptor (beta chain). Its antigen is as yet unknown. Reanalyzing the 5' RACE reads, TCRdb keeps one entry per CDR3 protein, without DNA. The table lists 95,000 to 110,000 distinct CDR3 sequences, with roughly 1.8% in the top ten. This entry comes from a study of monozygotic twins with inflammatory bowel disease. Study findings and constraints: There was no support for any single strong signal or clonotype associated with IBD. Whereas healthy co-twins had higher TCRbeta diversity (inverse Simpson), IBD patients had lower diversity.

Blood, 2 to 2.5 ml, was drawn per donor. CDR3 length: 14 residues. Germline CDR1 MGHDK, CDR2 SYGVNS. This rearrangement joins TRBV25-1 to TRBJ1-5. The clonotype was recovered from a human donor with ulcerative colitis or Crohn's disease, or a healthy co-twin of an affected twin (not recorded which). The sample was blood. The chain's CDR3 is CASSKGGSRQPQHF. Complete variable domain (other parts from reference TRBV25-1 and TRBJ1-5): EADIYQTPRYLVIGTGKKITLECSQTMGHDKMYWYQQDPGMELHLIHYSYGVNSTEKGDLSSESTVSRIRTEHFPLTLESARPSHTSQYLCASSKGGSRQPQHFGDGTRLSIL.